The clone carrying this TCR beta chain was counted a few times. The sample is drawn from a study of blood T cell repertoires in COVID-19. Across the whole study: Sites across the United States, Italy and Spain contributed samples from acute and convalescent COVID-19. From T cells, B-cell-depleted T cells, or PBMCs came the material, which was cDNA or gDNA.

Original data processing: Amplified reference gene primers provided the basis for estimating nucleated cell counts. The table came from immunoSEQ multiplex PCR; TCRdb's copy has only in-frame clones and leaves some out. V, J and clone size were drawn from that table, and D and trimming were deduced from the DNA. The data contain approximately 70,000 clones, 79% of them singletons. Specimen: peripheral blood. The TCR comes from a man in his 60s with active or convalescent COVID-19.

DNA for the CDR3: TGTGCCAGCAGCTTTCAGGCCTCGGGGTTAGGCGGGGAGCTGTTTTTT. Amino acid sequence: CASSFQASGLGGELFF. The chain links TRBV5-4 to TRBJ2-2, with D maybe TRBD2 (5 bases). This CDR3 is 16 amino acids long. CDR1 is SGHNT and CDR2 is YYREEE in the germline V gene (reference sequence). Trimming stripped 2 bases from V and 7 bases from J, with 18 bases between.